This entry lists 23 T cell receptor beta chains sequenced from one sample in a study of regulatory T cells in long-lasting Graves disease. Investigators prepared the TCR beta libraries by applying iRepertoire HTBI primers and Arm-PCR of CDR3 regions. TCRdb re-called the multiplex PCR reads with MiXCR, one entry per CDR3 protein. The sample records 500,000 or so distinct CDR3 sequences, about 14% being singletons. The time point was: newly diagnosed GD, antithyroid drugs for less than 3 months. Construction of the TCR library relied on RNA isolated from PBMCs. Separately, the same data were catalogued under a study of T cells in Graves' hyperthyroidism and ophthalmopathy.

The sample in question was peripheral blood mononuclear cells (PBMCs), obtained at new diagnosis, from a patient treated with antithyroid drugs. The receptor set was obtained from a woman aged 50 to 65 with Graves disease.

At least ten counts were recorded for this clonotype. Here the CDR3 DNA reads TGTGCCAGTGTCGACCCAGGACCGAACACTGAAGCTTTCTTT. Translated: CASVDPGPNTEAFF. This chain connects TRBV13 to TRBJ1-1; no definite D call. Germline CDR1 PRHDT, CDR2 FYEKMQ (reference sequence). The V end was cut by 9 bases, the J end by 1 base, with 15 bases between. CDR3 length: 14 residues.

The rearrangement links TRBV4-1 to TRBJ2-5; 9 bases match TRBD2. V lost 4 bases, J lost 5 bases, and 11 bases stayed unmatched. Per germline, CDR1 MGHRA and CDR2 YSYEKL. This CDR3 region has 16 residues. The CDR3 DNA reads TGCGCCAGCAGCCCTTTAGCGGGAGAGGAGGTGGAGACCCAGTACTTC. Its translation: CASSPLAGEEVETQYF.

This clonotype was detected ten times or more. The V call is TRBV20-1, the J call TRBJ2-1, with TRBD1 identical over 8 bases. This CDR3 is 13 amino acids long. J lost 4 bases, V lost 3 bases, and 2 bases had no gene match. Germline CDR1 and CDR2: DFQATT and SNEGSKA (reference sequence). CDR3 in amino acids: CSARDRAYNEQFF. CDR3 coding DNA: TGCAGTGCTAGGGACAGGGCATACAATGAGCAGTTCTTC.

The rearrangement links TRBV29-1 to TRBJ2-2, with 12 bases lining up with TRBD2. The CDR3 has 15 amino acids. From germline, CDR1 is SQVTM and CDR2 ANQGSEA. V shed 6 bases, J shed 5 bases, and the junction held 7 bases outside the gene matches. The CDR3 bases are TGCAGCGTCTCCGGACTAGCGGGAATGACCGGGGAGCTGTTTTTT. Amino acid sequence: CSVSGLAGMTGELFF.

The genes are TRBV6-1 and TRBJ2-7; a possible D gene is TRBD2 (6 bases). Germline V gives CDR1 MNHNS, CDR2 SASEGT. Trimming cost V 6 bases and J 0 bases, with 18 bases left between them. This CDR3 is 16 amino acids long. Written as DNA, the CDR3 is TGTGCCAGCAGAGTTTACGGTGCGGGACCCTCCTACGAGCAGTACTTC. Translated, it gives CASRVYGAGPSYEQYF.

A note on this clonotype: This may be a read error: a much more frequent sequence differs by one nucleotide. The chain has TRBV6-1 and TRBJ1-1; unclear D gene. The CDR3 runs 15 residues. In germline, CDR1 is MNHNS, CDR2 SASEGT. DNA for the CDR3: TGTGCCAGCAATGAATTCGGTAGTACCAACACTGAAGCTTTCTTT. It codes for CASNEFGSTNTEAFF.

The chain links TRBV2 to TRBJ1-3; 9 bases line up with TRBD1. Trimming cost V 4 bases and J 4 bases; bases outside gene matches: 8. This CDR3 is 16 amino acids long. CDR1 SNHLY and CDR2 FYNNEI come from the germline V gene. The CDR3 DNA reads TGTGCCAGCAGTGGCCGGGACAGGGTAGTAGGAAACACCATATATTTT. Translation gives CASSGRDRVVGNTIYF.

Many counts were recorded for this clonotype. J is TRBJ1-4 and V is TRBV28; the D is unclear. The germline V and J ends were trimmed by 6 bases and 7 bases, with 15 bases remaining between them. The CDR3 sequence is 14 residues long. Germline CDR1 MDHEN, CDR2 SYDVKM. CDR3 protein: CASRTQRSGEKLFF. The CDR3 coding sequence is TGTGCCAGCAGAACCCAAAGGTCGGGTGAAAAACTGTTTTTT.

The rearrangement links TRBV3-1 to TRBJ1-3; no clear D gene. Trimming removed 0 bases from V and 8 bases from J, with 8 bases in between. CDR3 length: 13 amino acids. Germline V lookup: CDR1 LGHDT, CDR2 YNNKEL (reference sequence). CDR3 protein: CASSQERGYTIYF. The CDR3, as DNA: TGTGCCAGCAGCCAAGAGCGAGGGTACACCATATATTTT.

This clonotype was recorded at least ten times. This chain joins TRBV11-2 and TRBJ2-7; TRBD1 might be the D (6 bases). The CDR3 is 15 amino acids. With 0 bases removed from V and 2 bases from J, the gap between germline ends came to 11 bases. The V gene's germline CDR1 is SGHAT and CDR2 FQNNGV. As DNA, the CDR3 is TGTGCCAGCAGCTTAGATCTACAGGGTCCCTACGAGCAGTACTTC. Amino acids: CASSLDLQGPYEQYF. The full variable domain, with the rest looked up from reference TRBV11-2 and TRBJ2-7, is EAGVAQSPRYKIIEKRQSVAFWCNPISGHATLYWYQQILGQGPKLLIQFQNNGVVDDSQLPKDRFSAERLKGVDSTLKIQPAKLEDSAVYLCASSLDLQGPYEQYFGPGTRLTVT.

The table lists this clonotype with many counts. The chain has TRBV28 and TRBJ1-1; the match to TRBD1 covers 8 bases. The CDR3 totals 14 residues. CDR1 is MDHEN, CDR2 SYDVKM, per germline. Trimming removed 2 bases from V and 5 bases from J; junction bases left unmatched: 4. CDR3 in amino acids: CASSLDQGATEAFF. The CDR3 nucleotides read TGTGCCAGCAGTTTAGACCAGGGGGCGACTGAAGCTTTCTTT.

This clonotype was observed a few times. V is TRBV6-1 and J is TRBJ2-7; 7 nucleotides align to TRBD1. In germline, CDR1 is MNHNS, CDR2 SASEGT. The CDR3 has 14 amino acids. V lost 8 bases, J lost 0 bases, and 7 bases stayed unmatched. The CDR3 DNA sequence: TGTGCCAGCTACCTGACAGGGAGCTCCTACGAGCAGTACTTC. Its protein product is CASYLTGSSYEQYF.

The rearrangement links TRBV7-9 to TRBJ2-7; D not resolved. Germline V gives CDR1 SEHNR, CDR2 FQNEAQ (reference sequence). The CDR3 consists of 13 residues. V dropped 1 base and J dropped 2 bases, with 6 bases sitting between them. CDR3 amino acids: CASSLVTPYEQYF. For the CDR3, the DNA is TGTGCCAGCAGCTTAGTCACTCCCTACGAGCAGTACTTC.

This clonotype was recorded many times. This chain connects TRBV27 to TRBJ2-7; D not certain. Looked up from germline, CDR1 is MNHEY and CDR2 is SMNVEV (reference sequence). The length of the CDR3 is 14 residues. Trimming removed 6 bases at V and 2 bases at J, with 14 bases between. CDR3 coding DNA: TGTGCCAGCAGCCGGAATACTAATGCCTACGAGCAGTACTTC. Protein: CASSRNTNAYEQYF.

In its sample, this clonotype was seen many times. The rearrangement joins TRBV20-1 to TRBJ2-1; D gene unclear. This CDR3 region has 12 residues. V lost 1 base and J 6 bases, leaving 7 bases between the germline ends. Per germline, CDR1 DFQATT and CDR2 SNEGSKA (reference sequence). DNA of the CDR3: TGCAGTGCTAGAGGAGCGCTCAATGAGCAGTTCTTC. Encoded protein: CSARGALNEQFF.

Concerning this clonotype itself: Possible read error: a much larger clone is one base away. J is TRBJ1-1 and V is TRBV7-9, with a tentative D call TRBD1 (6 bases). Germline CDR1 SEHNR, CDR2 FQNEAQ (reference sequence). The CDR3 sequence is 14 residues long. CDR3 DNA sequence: TGTGCCAGCAGCTTAGGGGGGGCGAACACTGAAGCTTGCTTT. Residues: CASSLGGANTEACF.

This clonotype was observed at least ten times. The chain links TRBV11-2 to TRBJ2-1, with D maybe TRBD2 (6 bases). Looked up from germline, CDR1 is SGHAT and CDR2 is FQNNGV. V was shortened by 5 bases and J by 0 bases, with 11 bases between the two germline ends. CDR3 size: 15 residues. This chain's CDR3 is CASSPGLPSYNEQFF. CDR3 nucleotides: TGTGCCAGCAGCCCGGGACTTCCCTCCTACAATGAGCAGTTCTTC.

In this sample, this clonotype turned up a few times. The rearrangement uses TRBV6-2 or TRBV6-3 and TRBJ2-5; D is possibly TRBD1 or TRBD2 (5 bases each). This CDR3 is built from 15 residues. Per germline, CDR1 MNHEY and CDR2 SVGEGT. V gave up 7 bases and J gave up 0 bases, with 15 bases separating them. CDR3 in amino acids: CASIPRDAYQETQYF. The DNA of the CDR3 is TGTGCCAGCATTCCCCGGGACGCTTACCAAGAGACCCAGTACTTC.

The CDR3 spells CSARATGAETQYF. DNA of the CDR3: TGCAGTGCTAGAGCGACAGGGGCAGAGACCCAGTACTTC. The genes are TRBV20-1 and TRBJ2-3; 8 nucleotides line up with TRBD1. The better agreement between TRBJ2-5 and the DNA end casts doubt on the J call. The length of the CDR3 is 13 residues. Germline lookup yields CDR1 DFQATT and CDR2 SNEGSKA (reference sequence).

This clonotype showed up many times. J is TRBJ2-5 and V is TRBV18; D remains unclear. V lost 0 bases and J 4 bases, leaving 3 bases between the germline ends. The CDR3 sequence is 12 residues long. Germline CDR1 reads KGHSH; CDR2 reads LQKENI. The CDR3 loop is CASSPPRETQYF. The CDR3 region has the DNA TGTGCCAGCTCACCACCGCGAGAGACCCAGTACTTC.

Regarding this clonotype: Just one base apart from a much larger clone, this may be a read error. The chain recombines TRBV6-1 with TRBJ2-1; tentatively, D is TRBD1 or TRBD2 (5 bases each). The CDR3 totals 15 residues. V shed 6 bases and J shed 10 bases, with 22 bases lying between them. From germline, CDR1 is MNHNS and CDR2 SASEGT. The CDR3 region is CASSGTLPFAYEQFF. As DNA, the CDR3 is TGTGCCAGCAGCGGGACCCTGCCGTTCGCGTACGAGCAGTTCTTC.

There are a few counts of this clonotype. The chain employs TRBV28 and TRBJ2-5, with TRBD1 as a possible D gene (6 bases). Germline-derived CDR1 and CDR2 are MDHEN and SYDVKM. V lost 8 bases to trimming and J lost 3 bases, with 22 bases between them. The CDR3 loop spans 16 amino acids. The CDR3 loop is CASLNPGWGREETQYF. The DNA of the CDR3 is TGTGCCAGCTTGAATCCGGGTTGGGGGCGCGAAGAGACCCAGTACTTC.

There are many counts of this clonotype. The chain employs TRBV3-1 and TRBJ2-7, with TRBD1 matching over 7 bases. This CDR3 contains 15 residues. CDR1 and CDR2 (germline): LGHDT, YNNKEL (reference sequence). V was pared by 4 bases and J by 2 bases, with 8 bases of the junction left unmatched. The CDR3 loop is CASSRQGQTTYEQYF. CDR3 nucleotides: TGTGCCAGCAGCCGACAGGGACAGACCACCTACGAGCAGTACTTC.